This TCR beta chain was identified in a study of OX40 agonist ivuxolimab in advanced cancers. Profiling relied on immunoSEQ multiplex PCR, and the TCRdb table lists in-frame clones only, not all of them. The table has roughly 80,000 clones, approximately 85% seen once. The CDR3 is 15 residues long. Germline V gene sequence: CDR1 LGHNA, CDR2 YSLEER. Between the trimmed V and J ends, which lost 0 bases and 5 bases, there was a span of 14 bases. If patients had autoimmune disease history or systemic immunosuppression, they were excluded. Study-wide findings and caveats: Partial responders treated at 0.1-3.0 mg/kg exhibited clonal expansion among the lowest measured. The study did not work out the antigen specificity of the expanded peripheral T cells.

Worth noting for this clone: Its specificity is unknown.

Source: CD4+ or CD8+ T cells sorted from blood, taken in a trial of the OX40 agonist ivuxolimab. The J gene is TRBJ2-7, the V gene TRBV4-3; possible D gene TRBD1, 6 bases. The sequence was obtained from an adult with an advanced solid tumor such as melanoma, head and neck, liver or kidney cancer. CDR3 nucleotides: TGCGCCAGCAGCCAAGAATTCTCCCGACAGGACGAGCAGTACTTC. It is translated as CASSQEFSRQDEQYF.